The TCR beta chain described here comes from a study of cytomegalovirus exposure and HLA in healthy donors. Use of 60 Vbeta and 13 Jbeta primers characterized the PCR. Clones were read by immunoSEQ multiplex PCR, and TCRdb kept only the in-frame ones, dropping some. The table records some 56,000 clones, roughly 53% of them present only once. The CDR3 loop spans 13 amino acids. The germline V gene has CDR1 MNHEY and CDR2 SVGAGI. The ends were cut back, 4 bases at V and 6 bases at J, with 13 bases in the middle. General study findings and limits: Later genetic work tied a missense DCLRE1C variant to beta-chain V and J trimming. Near-uniform donor sequencing depth was presumed by presence/absence analyses.

Concerning this clone: Antigen unknown.

Sequenced material: PBMCs. The sequence derives from a human donor in good health. The J gene is TRBJ2-7, the V gene TRBV6-5; a possible D gene is TRBD1 (5 bases). The CDR3 sequence: CASSSLPTGEQYF. The DNA for the CDR3 is TGTGCCAGCAGTTCCCTCCCTACAGGCGAGCAGTACTTC.